This T cell receptor (beta chain) is from a study of beta chain features in type 1 diabetes. This clone was recorded a few times. One heparinised draw, averaging roughly 100 mL, was taken per donor. The entirety of the isolated RNA underwent reverse transcription, so expressed TCRB transcripts were sequenced. There were 3.5 million or so reads on average in the naive, central memory and regulatory T cell samples. Sequencing was performed with immunoSEQ multiplex PCR; in TCRdb, only in-frame clones are kept and a portion is missing. The sample holds a few hundred thousand clones; about 15% are singletons and the top ten take under 0.02%. Per the germline V gene, CDR1 is SEHNR and CDR2 is FQNEAQ (reference sequence). The length of the CDR3 is 19 residues. The V end lost 4 bases, the J end lost 2 bases, and 26 bases lay between the germline ends.

The gene calls are TRBV7-9 and TRBJ2-5, with a possible D match to TRBD2 (6 bases). The sequencing input was naive CD4+ T cells from blood. This clonotype originated in a woman between 18 and 30 years old in good health. The CDR3 here is CASSSQRASRILLQETQYF. The CDR3 DNA follows: TGTGCCAGCAGCTCCCAGCGGGCTAGCCGAATCCTCCTACAAGAGACCCAGTACTTC.